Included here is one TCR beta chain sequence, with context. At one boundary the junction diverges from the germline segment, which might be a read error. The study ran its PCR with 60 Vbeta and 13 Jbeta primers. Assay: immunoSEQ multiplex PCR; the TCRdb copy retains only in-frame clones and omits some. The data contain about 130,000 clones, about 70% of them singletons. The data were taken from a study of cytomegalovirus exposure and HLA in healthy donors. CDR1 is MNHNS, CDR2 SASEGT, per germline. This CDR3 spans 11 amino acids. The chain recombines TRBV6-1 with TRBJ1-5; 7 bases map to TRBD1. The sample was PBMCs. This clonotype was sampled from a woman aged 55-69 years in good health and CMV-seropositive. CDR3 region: CASSERDSRAF. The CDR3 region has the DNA TGTGCCAGCAGTGAAAGGGACAGCCGGGCTTTT.